This entry lists 29 T cell receptor beta chains sequenced from one sample in a study of blood T cell repertoires in COVID-19. Profiled with immunoSEQ multiplex PCR; TCRdb holds only in-frame clones, not every one. The repertoire holds about 82,000 clones, with around four fifths as singletons. Input material: peripheral blood. The receptors were gathered from an older woman with acute or convalescent COVID-19.

The CDR3 reads CSVGGNNQPQHF. The CDR3 region has the DNA TGCAGCGTTGGAGGGAACAATCAGCCCCAGCATTTT. This rearrangement joins TRBV29-1 to TRBJ1-5; D remains ambiguous. V gave up 4 bases and J gave up 3 bases, with 7 bases separating them. The CDR3 loop spans 12 amino acids. Germline CDR1 and CDR2: SQVTM and ANQGSEA.

V is TRBV11-3 and J is TRBJ1-6; tentative D call: TRBD1 (5 bases). Germline lookup yields CDR1 SGHNT and CDR2 YENEEA. Trimming removed 1 base from V and 5 bases from J, with 9 bases in between. There are 15 residues in the CDR3. This CDR3 is CASSLGGPDNSPLHF. In nucleotides, the CDR3 is TGTGCCAGCAGCTTAGGGGGCCCTGATAATTCACCCCTCCACTTT.

The chain employs TRBV5-5 and TRBJ2-5; 12 positions agree with TRBD2. Germline V gene sequence: CDR1 SGHKS, CDR2 YYEKEE (reference sequence). After removal of 0 bases from V and 5 bases from J, the junction contained 2 bases not matched to a gene. The CDR3 loop spans 15 amino acids. CDR3 loop: CASSLGLAGAETQYF. In nucleotides, the CDR3 is TGTGCCAGCAGCTTGGGACTAGCGGGAGCGGAGACCCAGTACTTC.

The chain employs TRBV11-3 and TRBJ1-1; 9 bases align to TRBD1. The V gene's germline CDR1 is SGHNT and CDR2 YENEEA. This CDR3 has 16 amino acids. The trim removed 5 bases at V and 0 bases at J, leaving 7 bases unmatched. The CDR3 spells CASSTQGASLNTEAFF. CDR3 coding DNA: TGTGCCAGCAGCACACAGGGGGCGTCCTTGAACACTGAAGCTTTCTTT.

The rearrangement joins TRBV7-9 to TRBJ1-2; 9 nucleotides agree with TRBD1. J gave up 4 bases and V 5 bases, and 8 bases lay outside the gene matches. This CDR3 is built from 15 residues. CDR1 is SEHNR, CDR2 FQNEAQ, per germline (reference sequence). The CDR3 DNA follows: TGTGCCAGCAGCGCGGGGACAGGGTTATCCTATGGCTACACCTTC. Translating gives CASSAGTGLSYGYTF.

Worth noting for this clone: The germline gene is not matched at one end of the junction; a read error may be the cause. The chain couples TRBV7-7 to TRBJ2-1; 14 bases are a match to TRBD2. CDR1 and CDR2 from the germline V gene are SSHAT and FNYEAQ (reference sequence). CDR3 length: 15 amino acids. The CDR3 reads CASSPGTSGSNEQFF. The CDR3, as DNA: TGTGCTAGCAGCCCCGGGACTAGCGGGAGCAATGAGCAGTTCTTC.

The rearrangement uses TRBV6-5 and TRBJ1-2; D gene uncertain. The CDR3 consists of 12 residues. V was pared by 1 base and J by 7 bases, with 7 bases between. Germline CDR1 is MNHEY and CDR2 is SVGAGI. The CDR3 spells CASSYYGSGYTF. The DNA for the CDR3 is TGTGCCAGCAGTTACTATGGGAGTGGCTACACCTTC.

This clone turned up a few times. The chain is built from TRBV7-9 and TRBJ2-3; 10 bases align to TRBD2. This CDR3 spans 18 amino acids. V was clipped by 5 bases and J by 0 bases; unmatched bases: 11. In germline, CDR1 is SEHNR, CDR2 FQNEAQ (reference sequence). CDR3 sequence (DNA): TGTGCCAGCAGCAAAGGACTAGCGGTACCTTCTAGCACAGATACGCAGTATTTT. Protein product: CASSKGLAVPSSTDTQYF. Together with reference TRBV7-9 and TRBJ2-3, the CDR3 gives the full variable domain: DTGVSQNPRHKITKRGQNVTFRCDPISEHNRLYWYRQTLGQGPEFLTYFQNEAQLEKSRLLSDRFSAERPKGSFSTLEIQRTEQGDSAMYLCASSKGLAVPSSTDTQYFGPGTRLTVL.

The V gene is TRBV9, the J gene TRBJ2-7; the D gene is possibly TRBD2 (6 bases). Germline V CDR1 and CDR2: SGDLS, YYNGEE. V was shortened by 0 bases and J by 7 bases, with 11 bases between the two germline ends. The CDR3 is made up of 13 amino acids. CDR3 nucleotide sequence: TGTGCCAGCAGCGTAGATTCGGGGAGGGAGCAGTACTTC. It codes for CASSVDSGREQYF.

The rearrangement joins TRBV5-8 to TRBJ2-1; D possibly corresponds to TRBD1 (6 bases). Germline assignment: CDR1 SGHTS and CDR2 YDEGEE. V lost 0 bases and J 3 bases, leaving 13 bases between the germline ends. The CDR3 is 16 amino acids. CDR3 sequence (DNA): TGTGCCAGCAGCTTGGGAACAGGGCTCATCTACAATGAGCAGTTCTTC. Its translation: CASSLGTGLIYNEQFF.

The rearrangement links TRBV7-2 to TRBJ2-3, with 15 bases matching TRBD2. Trimming took 5 bases from V and 5 from J; bases not matched to a gene: 11. Per the germline V gene, CDR1 is SGHTA and CDR2 is FQGNSA. The CDR3 has 18 amino acids. The DNA of the CDR3 is TGTGCCAGCAGCCCCCCGGGACTAGCGGGGGGAATAGGAGATACGCAGTATTTT. It encodes CASSPPGLAGGIGDTQYF.

This clone is labeled medium-sized (0.01 to 0.1%). The gene calls are TRBV7-6 and TRBJ2-3; D is undetermined. CDR3 length equals 16 residues. Trimming shortened V by 1 base and J by 0 bases, and 11 bases separated the two germline ends. Germline assignment: CDR1 SGHVS and CDR2 FNYEAQ. This CDR3 is CASSLVAAASTDTQYF. The CDR3 DNA follows: TGTGCCAGCAGCTTAGTGGCGGCAGCTAGCACAGATACGCAGTATTTT. Variable domain in full (rest from reference TRBV7-6 and TRBJ2-3): GAGVSQSPRYKVTKRGQDVALRCDPISGHVSLYWYRQALGQGPEFLTYFNYEAQQDKSGLPNDRFSAERPEGSISTLTIQRTEQRDSAMYRCASSLVAAASTDTQYFGPGTRLTVL.

This chain links TRBV6-5 with TRBJ2-5, with 7 positions matching TRBD2. The CDR3 runs 15 residues. The V segment lost 10 bases and the J segment 2 bases; nucleotides outside the gene matches: 13. CDR1 and CDR2 (germline): MNHEY, SVGAGI. As DNA, the CDR3 is TGTGCCACCGGGCCGGGACTAAGGTTTCAAGAGACCCAGTACTTC. Protein: CATGPGLRFQETQYF.

V is TRBV7-2 and J is TRBJ2-1, with D maybe TRBD1 (8 bases). Trimming shortened V by 5 bases and J by 9 bases, and 20 bases separated the two germline ends. The CDR3 consists of 15 residues. Germline assignment: CDR1 SGHTA and CDR2 FQGNSA. The CDR3 region has the DNA TGTGCCAGCAGCCCAGGGGGCGGCGGGGGATCTGAGCAGTTCTTC. It codes for CASSPGGGGGSEQFF. Full variable domain (remainder filled in from reference TRBV7-2 and TRBJ2-1): GAGVSQSPSNKVTEKGKDVELRCDPISGHTALYWYRQSLGQGLEFLIYFQGNSAPDKSGLPSDRFSAERTGGSVSTLTIQRTQQEDSAVYLCASSPGGGGGSEQFFGPGTRLTVL.

This chain joins TRBV11-3 and TRBJ2-1; 8 bases are a match to TRBD1. The CDR3 consists of 15 residues. Germline V gives CDR1 SGHNT, CDR2 YENEEA. Trimming removed 3 bases from V and 4 bases from J; junction bases left unmatched: 5. In DNA form, the CDR3 reads TGTGCCAGCAGCTTCCCCGACAGGGGATACAATGAGCAGTTCTTC. Its protein is CASSFPDRGYNEQFF.

This chain links TRBV6-4 with TRBJ1-1, with unresolved D. V was trimmed by 4 bases and J by 8 bases, leaving 17 bases between them. This CDR3 contains 14 residues. The germline CDR1 and CDR2 sequences are MRHNA and SNTAGT. Here the CDR3 DNA reads TGTGCCAGCAGTGCCTTCTTGGGCGCTGGCGAAGCTTTCTTT. Translation: CASSAFLGAGEAFF.

The J gene is TRBJ2-7, the V gene TRBV21-1; the table assigns TRBD2, which was not confirmed against the DNA. TRBV21-1 is classified as a pseudogene. CDR3 length equals 13 residues. CDR3: CASSKELGHEQYF. The CDR3, as DNA: TGTGCCAGCAGCAAAGAACTAGGTCACGAGCAGTACTTC.

Details on this clone: The junction departs from germline at one end; a sequencing error may be responsible. The genes are TRBV7-2 and TRBJ2-2; 9 bases map to TRBD1. The CDR3 is made up of 15 amino acids. The germline V gene has CDR1 SGHTA and CDR2 FQGNSA. The CDR3 spells CASILGQGYTGELFF. The DNA for the CDR3 is TGTGCCAGCATCTTAGGACAGGGGTACACCGGGGAGCTGTTTTTT.

The CDR3 nucleotides are TGTGCCAGTAAGGAGGGGGCTAACACCGGGGAGCTGTTTTTT. This sequence encodes CASKEGANTGELFF. The rearrangement joins TRBV19 to TRBJ2-2; perhaps TRBD1 as D (7 bases). The CDR3 sequence is 14 residues long. Trimming pared 7 bases from V and 2 bases from J, leaving 11 bases between. Looked up from germline, CDR1 is LNHDA and CDR2 is SQIVND (reference sequence).

This rearrangement joins TRBV24-1 to TRBJ2-3; TRBD2 matches at 9 bases. V shed 4 bases, J shed 2 bases, and the junction held 12 bases outside the gene matches. From germline, CDR1 is KGHDR and CDR2 SFDVKD. The CDR3 is made up of 18 amino acids. The CDR3 loop reads CATSDPVASGDFTDTQYF. CDR3 nucleotides: TGTGCCACCAGTGACCCTGTGGCTAGCGGGGACTTCACAGATACGCAGTATTTT.

J is TRBJ2-7 and V is TRBV30; perhaps TRBD1 as D (5 bases). Between the trimmed V and J ends, which lost 3 bases and 3 bases, there was a span of 18 bases. Germline V gene data show CDR1 as GTSNPN and CDR2 as SVGIG (reference sequence). The CDR3 has 15 residues. The CDR3 DNA reads TGTGCCTGGAGGGGGCGGATAGCTGATCACTACGAGCAGTACTTC. Protein sequence: CAWRGRIADHYEQYF.

The V and J genes are TRBV5-4 and TRBJ2-1; 12 nucleotides match TRBD2. Germline loops: CDR1 SGHNT, CDR2 YYREEE (reference sequence). Trimming cost V 1 base and J 7 bases; bases outside gene matches: 6. The CDR3 has 16 residues. The CDR3 DNA reads as TGTGCCAGCAGCTTGCTAGCGGGGGGGACCACGAATGAGCAGTTCTTC. Translation gives CASSLLAGGTTNEQFF.

The chain is built from TRBV4-1 and TRBJ1-3, with 7 bases lining up with TRBD1. The J segment lost 8 bases and the V segment lost 1 base, leaving 11 bases of the junction unmatched. CDR1 and CDR2 (germline): MGHRA, YSYEKL. The CDR3 runs to 16 residues. CDR3 DNA: TGCGCCAGCAGCCAAGTACAGGGGTTCGCAGGAGACACCATATATTTT. Translated, it gives CASSQVQGFAGDTIYF.

This rearrangement joins TRBV5-5 to TRBJ2-1; D not resolved. There are 16 residues in the CDR3. CDR1 and CDR2 (germline): SGHKS, YYEKEE (reference sequence). V was clipped by 4 bases and J by 3 bases, with 17 bases between them. This chain's CDR3 is CASSPPATLNYNEQFF. The CDR3 coding sequence is TGTGCCAGCAGCCCTCCAGCGACCCTGAACTACAATGAGCAGTTCTTC.

This clone was observed once. The chain combines TRBV4-3 with TRBJ2-7; D unresolved. Trimming left V 0 bases short and J 1 base short, with 7 bases between. This CDR3 spans 14 amino acids. Germline CDR1 reads LGHNA; CDR2 reads YSLEER. The CDR3 sequence: CASSQDLGSYEQYF. The DNA for the CDR3 is TGCGCCAGCAGCCAAGATCTCGGTTCCTACGAGCAGTACTTC.

This clone occurred once. The rearrangement links TRBV7-9 to TRBJ1-5; possible D gene TRBD1, 6 bases. There are 18 residues in the CDR3. The germline V gene has CDR1 SEHNR and CDR2 FQNEAQ (reference sequence). V was cut by 3 bases and J by 2 bases, with 20 bases left in between. CDR3 in DNA: TGTGCCAGCAGCTTGGTACAGGGAATAGGGCTGGGCAATCAGCCCCAGCATTTT. It codes for CASSLVQGIGLGNQPQHF.

This clone is a singleton in its sample. The chain joins TRBV6-2 or TRBV6-3 to TRBJ2-1; D uncertain. V lost 5 bases and J lost 3, with 14 bases in between. This CDR3 has 15 residues. Germline V lookup: CDR1 MNHEY, CDR2 SVGEGT. DNA for the CDR3: TGTGCCAGCAGTACACCCCGACTTGACTACAATGAGCAGTTCTTC. Protein: CASSTPRLDYNEQFF.

On this clone: Compared with germline, one end of the junction differs, possibly owing to a read error. The chain links TRBV12-3 or TRBV12-4 to TRBJ2-1, with 8 bases identical to TRBD2. The CDR3 is 12 residues long. Here the CDR3 DNA reads TGTGCCAGCAGTTTTGGGCCCGGGGGGGATCTCTTC. It specifies CASSFGPGGDLF.

This clone was seen a few times. The chain joins TRBV9 to TRBJ2-3; TRBD2 matches at 7 bases. The CDR3 extends over 14 amino acids. V dropped 4 bases and J dropped 0; count of bases not matched to a gene: 2. Germline V gene sequence: CDR1 SGDLS, CDR2 YYNGEE. CDR3 nucleotides: TGTGCCAGCAGCTATAGCGGGAGCACAGATACGCAGTATTTT. This sequence encodes CASSYSGSTDTQYF.